Described below is a single T cell receptor beta chain sequence and its context. The entry originates in a study of radiotherapy plus CTLA-4 blockade in lung cancer. Sequenced by immunoSEQ multiplex PCR; TCRdb stores in-frame clones only, minus some. The data contain tens of thousands of clones, 79% of them singletons. This CDR3 spans 13 amino acids. Germline CDR1 and CDR2: SGHVS and FQNEAQ. The germline V and J ends were trimmed by 6 bases and 5 bases, with 8 bases remaining between them. This rearrangement joins TRBV7-8 to TRBJ2-6; D gene ambiguous. This specimen consisted of peripheral blood, obtained from a patient treated with radiotherapy plus ipilimumab. The sequence derives from a human donor with non-small cell lung cancer who had a complete response to radiotherapy plus ipilimumab. The DNA for the CDR3 is TGTGCCAGCAGATTGAGACGGGCCAACGTCCTGACTTTC. Translation: CASRLRRANVLTF.